This T cell receptor beta chain originates from a study of beta chain features in type 1 diabetes. Sequenced material consisted of expressed TCRB transcripts (all of the isolated RNA was reverse transcribed). Produced via immunoSEQ multiplex PCR; TCRdb's table is partial and in-frame only. The sample has hundreds of thousands of clones; 17% are singletons. This clone was counted between two and nine times. This CDR3 region has 16 residues. Trimming pared 3 bases from V and 2 bases from J, leaving 14 bases between. Per germline, CDR1 SEHNR and CDR2 FQNEAQ (reference sequence). What was sequenced was naive CD4+ T cells from blood. This sequence joins TRBV7-9 and TRBJ2-1; D gene ambiguous. This TCR derives from a woman aged 18-29 years in good health. The CDR3 nucleotides read TGTGCCAGCAGCTTTGAGAGACAAACAACCTACAATGAGCAGTTCTTC. Translating gives CASSFERQTTYNEQFF.